This T cell receptor (beta chain) was captured in a study of OX40 agonist ivuxolimab in advanced cancers. Assay used: immunoSEQ multiplex PCR; TCRdb lists only in-frame clones, some missing. The data contain about 81,000 clones, roughly 91% of them seen just once; the ten biggest clones take up roughly an eighth. Trimming pared 5 bases from V and 2 bases from J, leaving 13 bases between. The CDR3 runs to 14 residues. Germline CDR1 SGDLS, CDR2 YYNGEE. Sequencing used CD4+ or CD8+ T cells sorted from blood, obtained in a trial of the OX40 agonist ivuxolimab. This chain links TRBV9 with TRBJ2-5; D ambiguous. The TCR comes from an adult with an advanced solid tumor such as melanoma, head and neck, liver or kidney cancer. The CDR3 sequence: CASSPTLGQETQYF. The DNA of the CDR3 is TGTGCCAGCAGTCCCACTCTGGGACAAGAGACCCAGTACTTC.